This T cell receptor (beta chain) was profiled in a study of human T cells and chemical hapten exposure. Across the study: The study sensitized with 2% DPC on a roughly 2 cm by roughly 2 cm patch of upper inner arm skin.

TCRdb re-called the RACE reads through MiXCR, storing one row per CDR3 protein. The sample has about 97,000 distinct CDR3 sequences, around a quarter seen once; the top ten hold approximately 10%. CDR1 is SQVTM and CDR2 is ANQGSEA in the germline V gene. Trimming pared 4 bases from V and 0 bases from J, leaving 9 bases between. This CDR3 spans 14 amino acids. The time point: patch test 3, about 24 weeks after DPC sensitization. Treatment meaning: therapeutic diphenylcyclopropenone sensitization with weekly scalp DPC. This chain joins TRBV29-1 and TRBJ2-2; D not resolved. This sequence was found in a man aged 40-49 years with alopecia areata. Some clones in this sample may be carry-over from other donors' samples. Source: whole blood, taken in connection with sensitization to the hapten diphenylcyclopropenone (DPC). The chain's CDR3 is CSVVFQSNTGELFF. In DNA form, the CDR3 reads TGCAGCGTTGTTTTCCAGTCGAACACCGGGGAGCTGTTTTTT.